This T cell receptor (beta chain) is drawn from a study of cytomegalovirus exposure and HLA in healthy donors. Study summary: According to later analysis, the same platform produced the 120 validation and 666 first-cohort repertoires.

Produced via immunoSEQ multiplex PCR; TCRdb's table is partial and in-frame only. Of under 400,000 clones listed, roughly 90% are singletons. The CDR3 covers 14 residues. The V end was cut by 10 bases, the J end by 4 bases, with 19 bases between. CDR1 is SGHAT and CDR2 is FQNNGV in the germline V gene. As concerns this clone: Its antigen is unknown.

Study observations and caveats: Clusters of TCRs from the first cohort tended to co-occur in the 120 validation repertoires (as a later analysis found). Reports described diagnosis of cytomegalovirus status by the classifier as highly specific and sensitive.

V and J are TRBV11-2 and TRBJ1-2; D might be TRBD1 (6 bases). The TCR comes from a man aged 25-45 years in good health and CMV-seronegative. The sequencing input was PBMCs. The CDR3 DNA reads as TGTGCCATTCAAGGTGGGGGGGCCACCTATGGCTACACCTTC. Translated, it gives CAIQGGGATYGYTF.